These 2 T cell receptor beta chains were all obtained from the same sample, sequenced in a study of beta chain features in type 1 diabetes. General study points: Shorter TCRB CDR3s, moderately but significantly so, marked every one of the four CD4+ subsets in Type 1 diabetes patients.

Antigens for these TCRs are unknown. What was sequenced were expressed TCRB transcripts, since all of the isolated RNA had been reverse transcribed. Some clones are missing from TCRdb's copy, which holds only in-frame ones; the method was immunoSEQ multiplex PCR. The sample lists 200,000 to 300,000 clones; roughly 11% were seen once. The sequencing input was naive CD4+ T cells from blood. These receptors were collected from a man aged 25 to 45 with type 1 diabetes.

In its sample, this clone was seen a few times. The rearrangement joins TRBV2 to TRBJ2-1; 8 bases align to TRBD1. Germline CDR1 is SNHLY and CDR2 is FYNNEI. This CDR3 comprises 14 residues. Trimming cost V 6 bases and J 2 bases; bases outside gene matches: 3. CDR3 amino acids: CASRSGGPYNEQFF. The DNA for the CDR3 is TGTGCCAGCAGGTCAGGGGGCCCCTACAATGAGCAGTTCTTC.

J is TRBJ1-5 and V is TRBV6-6; the D gene is possibly TRBD1 (5 bases). The CDR3 is made up of 14 amino acids. Trimming shortened V by 1 base and J by 2 bases, and 6 bases separated the two germline ends. The germline V gene has CDR1 MNHNY and CDR2 SVGAGI (reference sequence). CDR3 in DNA: TGTGCCAGCAGTTACTTACAGGGCAATCAGCCCCAGCATTTT. This gives the protein CASSYLQGNQPQHF.